The present T cell receptor (beta chain) was sequenced within a study of blood T cell repertoires in COVID-19. Study in general: The samples span acute and convalescent COVID-19 from the United States, Italy and Spain. The analysed material was cDNA or gDNA that came from T cells, B-cell-depleted T cells, or PBMCs.

This clone has more than one count but fewer than ten. In the original workflow: Reference gene primer amplification gave estimated nucleated cell counts. Method: immunoSEQ multiplex PCR; TCRdb's copy keeps in-frame clones and lacks some. D and trimming come from the DNA, and the V and J calls and clone size come from that table. The top ten clones hold roughly 4.7% of a sample with around 150,000 clones, around 84% of them seen once. This CDR3 region has 14 residues. V trimming: 0 bases; J trimming: 4 bases; junction bases outside the gene matches: 1. Per germline, CDR1 PRHDT and CDR2 FYEKMQ (reference sequence).

The receptor comes from a woman aged 45-65 years with acute or convalescent COVID-19. V usage is TRBV13 and J usage is TRBJ1-1; 8 bases line up with TRBD1. The specimen sequenced was peripheral blood. The CDR3 is CASSLGRGPTEAFF. The CDR3 DNA reads TGTGCCAGCAGCTTAGGCAGGGGGCCCACTGAAGCTTTCTTT.